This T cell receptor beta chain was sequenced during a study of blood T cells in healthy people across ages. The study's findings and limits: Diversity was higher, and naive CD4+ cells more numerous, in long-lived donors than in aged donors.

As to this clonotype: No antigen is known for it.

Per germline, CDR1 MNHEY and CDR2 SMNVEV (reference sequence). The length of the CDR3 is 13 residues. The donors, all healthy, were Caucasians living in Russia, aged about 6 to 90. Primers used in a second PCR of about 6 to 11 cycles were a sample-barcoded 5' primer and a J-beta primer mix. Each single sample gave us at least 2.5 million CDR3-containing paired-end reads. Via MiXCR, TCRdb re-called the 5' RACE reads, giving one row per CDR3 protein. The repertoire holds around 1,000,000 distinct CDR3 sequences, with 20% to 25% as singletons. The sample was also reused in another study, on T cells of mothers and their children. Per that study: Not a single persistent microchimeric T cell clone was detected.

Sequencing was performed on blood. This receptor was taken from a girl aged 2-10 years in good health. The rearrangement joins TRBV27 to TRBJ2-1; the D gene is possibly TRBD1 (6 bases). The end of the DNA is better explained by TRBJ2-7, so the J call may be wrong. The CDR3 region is CASSSYRVYEQYF. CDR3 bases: TGTGCCAGCAGTTCCTACAGGGTGTACGAGCAGTACTTC.